The clone carrying this T cell receptor beta chain has more than one count but fewer than ten. Antigen unknown. Sample-barcoded 5' priming and a J-beta primer mix drove a second PCR of about 6 to 12 cycles. The authors tagged each cDNA molecule using a template-switch adaptor with 12 random nucleotides. TCRdb re-derived calls from the 5' RACE reads in MiXCR, one entry per CDR3 protein. This repertoire shows 1.5 million to 2 million distinct CDR3 sequences, about 31% found once; its top ten account for around 11%. This CDR3 has 12 amino acids. Trimming took off 2 bases at V and 4 bases at J, with 6 bases between the two ends. Per the germline V gene, CDR1 is MNHEY and CDR2 is SVGEGT. This entry comes from a study of blood T cells in healthy people across ages. Study background: Roughly one uniquely barcoded beta molecule per two T cells was captured.

Findings and limits, study-wide: TCR beta diversity correlated strongly with naive T cell percentage. Greater diversity and more naive CD4+ cells were seen in long-lived donors than in aged donors.

The chain uses TRBV6-2 or TRBV6-3 and TRBJ2-7; no clear D. This receptor was obtained from a woman between 25 and 40 years old in good health. The sample was blood. The CDR3 nucleotides are TGTGCCAGCAGTTACCGCAGGTACGAGCAGTACTTC. Translation: CASSYRRYEQYF.